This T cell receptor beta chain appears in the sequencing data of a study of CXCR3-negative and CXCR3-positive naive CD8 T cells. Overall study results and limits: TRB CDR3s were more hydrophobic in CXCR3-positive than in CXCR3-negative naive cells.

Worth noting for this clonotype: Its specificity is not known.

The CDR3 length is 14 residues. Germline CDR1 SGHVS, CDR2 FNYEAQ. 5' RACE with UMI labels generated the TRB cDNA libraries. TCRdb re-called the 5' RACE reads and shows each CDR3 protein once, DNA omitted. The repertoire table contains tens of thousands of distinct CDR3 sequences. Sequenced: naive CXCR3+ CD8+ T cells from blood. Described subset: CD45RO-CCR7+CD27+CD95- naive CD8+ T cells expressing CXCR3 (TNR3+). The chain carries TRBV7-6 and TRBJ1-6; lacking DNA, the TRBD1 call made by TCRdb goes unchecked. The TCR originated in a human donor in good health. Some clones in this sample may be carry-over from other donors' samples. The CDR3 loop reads CASSLAARDSPLHF.